A selection of T cell receptor beta chains follows, all from one sample in a study of beta chain features in type 1 diabetes. Assay used: immunoSEQ multiplex PCR; TCRdb lists only in-frame clones, some missing. This table holds 900,000 or so clones, roughly 16% found once. Material: naive CD4+ T cells from blood. The origin of the receptors is a woman younger than 35 in good health. Each CDR3 is given with its conserved first and last residue. The D gene is left open where the match is weak. Clone size, where shown, is once, few, many, or a class for clones that have expanded.

D gene,V gene,J gene,clone size,CDR3 protein,CDR3 DNA
TRBD1,TRBV7-3,TRBJ2-1,few,CASSFGTGDYNEQFF,TGTGCCAGCAGCTTTGGGACAGGGGACTACAATGAGCAGTTCTTC
NA,TRBV5-6,TRBJ2-7,NA,CASSLVEDREQYF,TGTGCCAGCAGCTTGGTCGAGGATCGGGAGCAGTACTTC
NA,TRBV5-4,TRBJ2-2,few,CASSFLDGELFF,TGTGCCAGCAGCTTTTTGGACGGGGAGCTGTTTTTT
NA,TRBV6-1,TRBJ2-2,few,CASSGLMAPGRELFF,TGTGCCAGCAGTGGGCTGATGGCCCCCGGCCGGGAGCTGTTTTTT
NA,TRBV5-6,TRBJ2-1,few,CASSLTGSDEQFF,TGTGCCAGCAGCCTTACAGGGAGTGACGAGCAGTTCTTC
NA,TRBV27,TRBJ1-5,NA,CASRRTRDTSNQPQHF,TGTGCCAGCAGACGGACCCGGGACACCTCCAATCAGCCCCAGCATTTT
NA,TRBV13,TRBJ1-5,few,CASSLGVGRQPQHF,TGTGCCAGCAGCTTAGGCGTGGGAAGACAGCCCCAGCATTTT
NA,TRBV4-2,TRBJ2-7,few,CASSQEGSPGPYEQYF,TGTGCCAGCAGCCAAGAGGGCTCCCCCGGACCCTACGAGCAGTACTTC
NA,TRBV20-1,TRBJ2-1,NA,CSARSYNEQFF,TGCAGTGCTAGATCCTACAATGAGCAGTTCTTC
TRBD1,TRBV28,TRBJ2-1,few,CASRRQGSHIMSFF,TGTGCCAGCAGGAGACAGGGGTCCCACATTATGTCGTTCTTC
NA,TRBV7-2,TRBJ2-3,NA,CASSPPATDTQYF,TGTGCCAGCAGCCCCCCCGCCACAGATACGCAGTATTTT
TRBD1,TRBV2,TRBJ1-5,NA,CASRAGQGAQGQHF,TGTGCCAGCAGAGCGGGACAGGGGGCGCAGGGCCAGCATTTT
NA,TRBV10-3,TRBJ2-4,NA,CAISRALRDIRYF,TGTGCCATCAGCCGGGCCCTCCGGGACATTCGGTACTTC
TRBD2,TRBV7-8,TRBJ2-3,few,CASSWQTSGRADTQYF,TGTGCCAGCAGCTGGCAGACTAGCGGGAGGGCAGATACGCAGTATTTT
TRBD1,TRBV10-1,TRBJ2-5,NA,CASSEFGTGRETQYF,TGCGCCAGCAGTGAGTTTGGGACAGGGCGAGAGACCCAGTACTTC
NA,TRBV5-1,TRBJ2-1,NA,CASSLGLSGSSYNEQFF,TGCGCCAGCAGCTTGGGTCTTTCAGGGAGCTCCTACAATGAGCAGTTCTTC
TRBD2,TRBV19,TRBJ2-1,few,CASRRRELRDEQFF,TGTGCCAGTCGCCGGCGGGAGCTAAGGGATGAGCAGTTCTTC
NA,TRBV5-4,TRBJ2-3,few,CASSLDQRTTDTQYF,TGTGCCAGCAGCTTGGATCAGCGAACCACAGATACGCAGTATTTT
TRBD2,TRBV6-6,TRBJ2-1,NA,CASSYRGDSEQFF,TGTGCCAGCAGTTACCGGGGGGATAGTGAGCAGTTCTTC
TRBD2,TRBV2,TRBJ2-1,NA,CASSVGGRVEQFF,TGTGCCAGCAGTGTGGGAGGGCGGGTTGAGCAGTTCTTC
NA,TRBV29-1,TRBJ2-7,few,CSVVLVNEQYF,TGCAGCGTTGTTCTGGTGAACGAGCAGTACTTC
NA,TRBV7-2,TRBJ2-7,few,CASSQQVASEKQYF,TGTGCCAGCAGTCAACAGGTTGCGAGCGAGAAGCAGTACTTC
NA,TRBV2,TRBJ2-7,few,CASSDEGYEQYF,TGTGCCAGCAGTGATGAAGGATACGAGCAGTACTTC
NA,TRBV29-1,TRBJ2-1,NA,CSATGAEKQFF,TGCAGCGCCACGGGGGCGGAGAAGCAGTTCTTC
NA,TRBV18,TRBJ1-5,NA,CASSPGAANQPQHF,TGTGCCAGCTCACCAGGGGCCGCCAATCAGCCCCAGCATTTT
TRBD2,TRBV7-2,TRBJ2-7,few,CASSLTSGPYEQYF,TGTGCCAGCAGCCTGACTAGCGGACCCTACGAGCAGTACTTC
NA,TRBV5-6,TRBJ1-3,few,CASSLAELAGNTIYF,TGTGCCAGCAGCTTGGCCGAATTGGCTGGAAACACCATATATTTT
NA,TRBV7-3,TRBJ2-1,NA,CASDSPGYNEQFF,TGTGCCAGCGACTCGCCTGGCTACAATGAGCAGTTCTTC
TRBD2,TRBV5-8,TRBJ2-1,NA,CASSLGRLAGEQFF,TGTGCCAGCAGCTTGGGGCGGCTAGCGGGAGAGCAGTTCTTC
NA,TRBV21-1,TRBJ2-3,NA,CASSNRGGNTDTQYF,TGTGCCAGCAGCAACCGGGGAGGAAACACAGATACGCAGTATTTT
NA,TRBV27,TRBJ2-1,NA,CASSHRGNEQFF,TGTGCCAGCAGTCATAGGGGGAATGAGCAGTTCTTC
TRBD1,TRBV18,TRBJ2-7,NA,CASSPLVGQGIYEQYF,TGTGCCAGCTCACCCTTAGTTGGACAGGGGATTTACGAGCAGTACTTC